The 13 T cell receptor beta chains listed next were all sequenced from one sample in a study of T cell responses to AZD1222 COVID-19 vaccine. TCRdb's copy holds only in-frame clones and misses some; the assay was immunoSEQ multiplex PCR. The sample shows 100,000 to 150,000 clones, about 88% of them seen only once. Sequencing was performed on peripheral blood, taken 28 days after the second AZD1222 dose. Receptor source: an adult who received the AZD1222 COVID-19 vaccine.

The chain uses TRBV4-2 and TRBJ1-5, with TRBD1 as a possible D gene (5 bases). Germline CDR1 LGHNA, CDR2 YNFKEQ. Trimming took off 3 bases at V and 4 bases at J, with 16 bases between the two ends. The CDR3 sequence is 16 residues long. The CDR3 DNA reads TGTGCCAGCAGCCAGATCGGGGGACGGGGTAATCAGCCCCAGCATTTT. Translation gives CASSQIGGRGNQPQHF.

This rearrangement joins TRBV5-4 to TRBJ2-3, with D uncertain. V lost 4 bases and J 3 bases, leaving 6 bases between the germline ends. The CDR3 runs to 12 residues. CDR1 and CDR2 from the germline V gene are SGHNT and YYREEE (reference sequence). The chain's CDR3 is CASSGPTDTQYF. The DNA for the CDR3 is TGTGCCAGCAGCGGCCCTACAGATACGCAGTATTTT. Together with reference TRBV5-4 and TRBJ2-3, the CDR3 gives the full variable domain: ETGVTQSPTHLIKTRGQQVTLRCSSQSGHNTVSWYQQALGQGPQFIFQYYREEENGRGNFPPRFSGLQFPNYSSELNVNALELDDSALYLCASSGPTDTQYFGPGTRLTVL.

The rearrangement links TRBV14 to TRBJ1-5; D is ambiguous. This CDR3 has 14 residues. The ends were cut back, 4 bases at V and 4 bases at J, with 11 bases in the middle. From germline, CDR1 is SGHDN and CDR2 FVKESK. The DNA for the CDR3 is TGTGCCAGCAGCCTTCCCGGGTGGAATCAGCCCCAGCATTTT. It specifies CASSLPGWNQPQHF.

The chain recombines TRBV7-6 with TRBJ2-1, with TRBD2 matching 8 bases. V was pared by 5 bases and J by 0 bases, with 0 bases of the junction left unmatched. The CDR3 extends over 14 amino acids. The germline V gene has CDR1 SGHVS and CDR2 FNYEAQ. For the CDR3, the DNA is TGTGCCAGCAGCCGGGGGGGCTCCTACAATGAGCAGTTCTTC. Translation gives CASSRGGSYNEQFF. Supplemented by reference TRBV7-6 and TRBJ2-1, the full variable domain reads GAGVSQSPRYKVTKRGQDVALRCDPISGHVSLYWYRQALGQGPEFLTYFNYEAQQDKSGLPNDRFSAERPEGSISTLTIQRTEQRDSAMYRCASSRGGSYNEQFFGPGTRLTVL.

The V call is TRBV24-1, the J call TRBJ1-6; D is ambiguous. The CDR3 totals 13 residues. CDR1 and CDR2 (germline): KGHDR, SFDVKD. V dropped 8 bases and J dropped 6 bases, with 10 bases sitting between them. The CDR3 DNA follows: TGTGCCACCACGGGGAGGTCTAATTCACCCCTCCACTTT. Protein sequence: CATTGRSNSPLHF.

The chain uses TRBV27 and TRBJ1-5, with unresolved D. This CDR3 comprises 17 residues. Germline loops: CDR1 MNHEY, CDR2 SMNVEV (reference sequence). Trimming removed 3 bases at V and 0 bases at J, with 15 bases between. Here the CDR3 reads CASSFEGPRYSNQPQHF. DNA of the CDR3: TGTGCCAGCAGTTTCGAAGGCCCCCGTTATAGCAATCAGCCCCAGCATTTT.

The rearrangement joins TRBV18 to TRBJ1-3; D not resolved. The V gene lost 1 base and the J gene lost 0 bases, with 10 bases spanning the gap. The germline CDR1 and CDR2 sequences are KGHSH and LQKENI. The CDR3 covers 16 residues. The CDR3 DNA reads TGTGCCAGCTCACCACACCCAACAAACTCTGGAAACACCATATATTTT. This translates into CASSPHPTNSGNTIYF.

V usage is TRBV5-1 and J usage is TRBJ1-4, with D hard to call. Per germline, CDR1 SGHRS and CDR2 YFSETQ. The CDR3 has 15 residues. Trimming stripped 4 bases from V and 10 bases from J, with 20 bases between. The CDR3 spells CASSAVTGRAGKLFF. In DNA form, the CDR3 reads TGCGCCAGCAGCGCTGTGACCGGGCGGGCAGGAAAACTGTTTTTT.

CDR3 nucleotides: TGTGCCAGCAGCCAAGGTGGCCCTTTCGAACAGCCCCAGCATTTT. It is translated as CASSQGGPFEQPQHF. The chain joins TRBV14 to TRBJ1-5; D not resolved. CDR1 SGHDN and CDR2 FVKESK come from the germline V gene. Trimming took 1 base from V and 7 from J, leaving 14 bases between them. The CDR3 has 15 amino acids.

This clone occurred once. The rearrangement uses TRBV4-3 and TRBJ2-7; no definite D call. CDR3 length: 15 residues. The germline CDR1 and CDR2 sequences are LGHNA and YSLEER. The germline V and J ends were trimmed by 0 bases and 0 bases, with 9 bases remaining between them. CDR3 protein: CASSQDMGSSYEQYF. CDR3 bases: TGCGCCAGCAGCCAAGACATGGGTAGCTCCTACGAGCAGTACTTC.

The chain joins TRBV13 to TRBJ2-5, with 12 positions matching TRBD2. This CDR3 is built from 13 residues. Germline values: CDR1 PRHDT, CDR2 FYEKMQ (reference sequence). V gave up 9 bases and J gave up 4 bases; unmatched junction bases: 3. The CDR3 spells CASLTSGGETQYF. CDR3 in DNA: TGTGCCAGTCTGACTAGCGGGGGAGAGACCCAGTACTTC.

The genes are TRBV6-2 or TRBV6-3 and TRBJ1-1; D ambiguous. The CDR3 loop spans 16 amino acids. Between the trimmed V and J ends, which lost 2 bases and 6 bases, there was a span of 19 bases. CDR1 and CDR2 (germline): MNHEY, SVGEGT. This chain's CDR3 is CASSYSEPFFNAEAFF. In DNA, the CDR3 is TGTGCCAGCAGTTACAGTGAACCCTTCTTCAACGCTGAAGCTTTCTTT.

V gene TRBV30 combines with J gene TRBJ2-1; maybe TRBD1 (5 bases). This CDR3 region has 15 residues. The germline V gene has CDR1 GTSNPN and CDR2 SVGIG (reference sequence). The V gene lost 1 base and the J gene lost 0 bases, with 10 bases spanning the gap. The CDR3 DNA reads as TGTGCCTGGAGTGACCAGGGCTACTCCTACAATGAGCAGTTCTTC. Translated, it gives CAWSDQGYSYNEQFF.